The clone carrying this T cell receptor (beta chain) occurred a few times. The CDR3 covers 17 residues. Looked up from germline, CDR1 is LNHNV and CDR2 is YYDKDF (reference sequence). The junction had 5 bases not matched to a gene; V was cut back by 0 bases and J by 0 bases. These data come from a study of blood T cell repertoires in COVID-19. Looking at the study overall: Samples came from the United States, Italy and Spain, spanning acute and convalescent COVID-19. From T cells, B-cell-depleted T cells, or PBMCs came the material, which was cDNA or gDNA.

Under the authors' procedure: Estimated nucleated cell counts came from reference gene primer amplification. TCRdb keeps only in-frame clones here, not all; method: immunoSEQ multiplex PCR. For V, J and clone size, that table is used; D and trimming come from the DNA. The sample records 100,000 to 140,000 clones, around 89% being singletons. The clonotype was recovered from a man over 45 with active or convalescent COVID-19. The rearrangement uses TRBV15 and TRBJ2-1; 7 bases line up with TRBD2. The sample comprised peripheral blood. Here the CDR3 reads CATSRDLAGASYNEQFF. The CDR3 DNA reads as TGTGCCACCAGCAGAGATCTCGCGGGAGCCTCCTACAATGAGCAGTTCTTC.